This note documents a single TCR beta chain sequence. The sample belongs to a study of glioma-infiltrating T cells. TCR alpha and beta CDR3 regions were amplified from RNA using iRepertoire nested multiplex PCR. One-step reverse transcription and amplification started from approximately 100-400 ng of tissue mRNA or PBMC total RNA. TCRdb redid the calling of the multiplex PCR reads with MiXCR, one entry per CDR3 protein. The sample yields 100,000 to 150,000 distinct CDR3 sequences, roughly 23% seen once. There are 10 residues in the CDR3. V shed 10 bases and J shed 1 base, with 3 bases lying between them. Germline assignment: CDR1 ENHRY and CDR2 SYGVKD.

The source of this sequence is a human donor with low-grade glioma or glioblastoma, undergoing nonglioma brain surgery, or in good health (not recorded which). The gene calls are TRBV10-3 and TRBJ2-3; no definite D call. The source material was glioma tissue, nonneoplastic brain tissue, or PBMCs (not recorded which). CDR3 protein: CATGTDTQYF. The CDR3 DNA sequence: TGTGCCACCGGCACAGATACGCAGTATTTT.